This T cell receptor (beta chain) originates from a study of T cells in Graves' hyperthyroidism and ophthalmopathy. About the research overall: Before any treatment, at initial diagnosis, peripheral blood was collected. Study-level findings and limits: Model output signaled ophthalmopathy a median approximately 6 months ahead of onset.

TCR beta CDR3 regions were amplified from RNA. A set of HTBI primers served as the primers for a first-round RT-PCR of the TCR CDR3. In TCRdb, the multiplex PCR reads were re-called with MiXCR into one record per CDR3 protein. The sample has a few hundred thousand distinct CDR3 sequences, approximately 16% seen once; the top ten hold 3% to 4%. V lost 5 bases and J 7 bases, leaving 15 bases between the germline ends. Looked up from germline, CDR1 is SGHTA and CDR2 is FQGNSA. The CDR3 contains 13 residues. Exclusion of patients followed from uncontrolled infection, other autoimmune disease, pregnancy or lactation. Cells are PBMCs isolated from about 10 ml of fresh blood. Comment on this clonotype: What it binds is not known.

The clonotype was recovered from a middle-aged woman with Graves' ophthalmopathy. The chain combines TRBV7-2 with TRBJ2-7, with D tentatively TRBD1 or TRBD2 (6 bases each). Input material: blood. DNA for the CDR3: TGTGCCAGCAGCCAGCCGGGGGCCGGGGAGCAGTACTTC. Its translation: CASSQPGAGEQYF.